These 3 T cell receptor beta chains share one sample of origin, sequenced in a study of CD8 T cells in ankylosing spondylitis. TCRdb reprocessed the 5' RACE reads with MiXCR, giving one entry per CDR3 protein. The sample records roughly 130,000 distinct CDR3 sequences, around 7% being singletons. Sequences were obtained from blood, either unsorted or a sorted T cell fraction (not recorded which). Every receptor here comes from a male donor with ankylosing spondylitis or in good health (not recorded which).

Ten or more counts support this clonotype. The chain uses TRBV30 and TRBJ2-2; weak D call: TRBD1 (5 bases). Germline values: CDR1 GTSNPN, CDR2 SVGIG (reference sequence). The CDR3 sequence is 12 residues long. Trimming took 5 bases from V and 6 from J, leaving 10 bases between them. CDR3 protein: CAWAQGSGELFF. The CDR3, as DNA: TGTGCCTGGGCCCAGGGCTCCGGGGAGCTGTTTTTT.

As for this clonotype: This may arise from a read error, as a much more abundant clone is one base away. This chain links TRBV5-5 with TRBJ2-3; no reliable D call. This CDR3 is built from 15 residues. The germline gives CDR1 SGHKS, CDR2 YYEKEE (reference sequence). This CDR3 is CAGSLVGTTGDTQYF. Written as DNA, the CDR3 is TGTGCCGGCAGCTTGGTGGGCACCACCGGAGATACGCAGTATTTT.

This clonotype was picked up many times. V and J are TRBV5-1 and TRBJ2-3, with D uncertain. Between the trimmed V and J ends, which lost 2 bases and 0 bases, there was a span of 13 bases. CDR1 and CDR2 from the germline V gene are SGHRS and YFSETQ. The CDR3 spans 16 residues. CDR3 nucleotide sequence: TGCGCCAGCAGCTTAAGGGCCCCGGAAAGCACAGATACGCAGTATTTT. The encoded protein is CASSLRAPESTDTQYF.